The clone carrying this TCR beta chain showed up just a few times. The target antigen is unknown. TCRdb analysed the 5' RACE reads with MiXCR anew, one entry per CDR3 protein. The sample consists of approximately 220,000 distinct CDR3 sequences, about 26% of them appearing once. These data come from a study of CD8 T cells in ankylosing spondylitis. Study-wide findings and caveats: Disease-linked clones reportedly showed significant enrichment in matched ankylosing spondylitis synovial fluid. Previous work reported some of these motif variants in the synovial fluid and blood of reactive arthritis.

The sequenced sample was blood, either unsorted or a sorted T cell fraction (not recorded which). The TCR originated in a male donor with ankylosing spondylitis or in good health (not recorded which).

The CDR3 loop is CASSLIGTGELFF. DNA for the CDR3: TGTGCCAGCAGCTTGATTGGCACCGGGGAGCTGTTTTTT. The chain recombines TRBV5-6 with TRBJ2-2, with D unclear. Germline V gene sequence: CDR1 SGHDT, CDR2 YYEEEE. The V end lost 1 base, the J end lost 4 bases, and 5 bases lay between the germline ends. This CDR3 has 13 amino acids.